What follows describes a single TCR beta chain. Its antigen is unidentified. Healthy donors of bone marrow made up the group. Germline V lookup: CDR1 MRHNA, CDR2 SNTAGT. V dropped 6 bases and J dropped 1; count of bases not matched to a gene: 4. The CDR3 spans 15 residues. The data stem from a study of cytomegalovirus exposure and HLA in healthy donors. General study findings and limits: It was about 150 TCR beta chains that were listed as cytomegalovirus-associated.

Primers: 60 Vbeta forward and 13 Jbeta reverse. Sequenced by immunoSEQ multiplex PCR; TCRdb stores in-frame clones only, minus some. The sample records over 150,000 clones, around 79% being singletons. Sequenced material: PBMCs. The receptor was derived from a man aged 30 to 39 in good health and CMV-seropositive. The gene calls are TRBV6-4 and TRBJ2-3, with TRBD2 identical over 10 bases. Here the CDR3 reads CASSELAGRTDTQYF. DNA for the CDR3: TGTGCCAGCAGCGAACTAGCGGGGCGCACAGATACGCAGTATTTT.